The 23 T cell receptor beta chains below come from one sample, sequenced in a study of molecular identifiers for immune sequencing clone quantification. TCRdb independently ran MiXCR on the PCR reads; one entry per CDR3 protein. The repertoire holds 400,000 to 600,000 distinct CDR3 sequences, with about 25% as singletons. The source material was naive CD8+ T cells from blood, with Jurkat cell RNA spiked in. Subset described: FACS-sorted CD8+CD4-CCR7+CD45RA+ naive T cells. All receptors derive from a human donor in good health. Some libraries in this study had Jurkat cell RNA spiked in.

This clonotype was counted many times. CDR3 region: CASVYQGVSTDTQYF. The CDR3 region has the DNA TGCGCCAGCGTCTATCAGGGGGTGAGCACAGATACGCAGTATTTT. The chain carries TRBV5-1 and TRBJ2-3; 7 nucleotides agree with TRBD1. J gave up 0 bases and V 7 bases, and 8 bases lay outside the gene matches. Germline CDR1 and CDR2: SGHRS and YFSETQ. The CDR3 is 15 amino acids.

Of note for this clonotype: A much larger clone is a single base away; this may be a read error. CDR3 DNA: TGTGCCAGCAGTTCTCGGACTAGCGGGAGGCCAGATACGCGGTATTTT. It translates to CASSSRTSGRPDTRYF. The V and J genes are TRBV28 and TRBJ2-3; 14 positions agree with TRBD2. CDR3 length equals 16 residues. Germline V CDR1 and CDR2: MDHEN, SYDVKM.

This clonotype came up a few times. The rearrangement links TRBV19 to TRBJ1-1; D unclear. CDR3 size: 13 residues. Trimming cost V 2 bases and J 2 bases, with 6 bases left between them. Germline assignment: CDR1 LNHDA and CDR2 SQIVND (reference sequence). The DNA of the CDR3 is TGTGCCAGTAGTATAATCGGAAACACTGAAGCTTTCTTT. Amino acid sequence: CASSIIGNTEAFF.

This sequence joins TRBV20-1 and TRBJ2-4; D possibly matches TRBD1 or TRBD2 (7 bases each). CDR3 length: 14 amino acids. CDR1 is DFQATT and CDR2 is SNEGSKA in the germline V gene (reference sequence). V lost 5 bases, J lost 4 bases, and 15 bases lay in between. In DNA, the CDR3 is TGCAGTGCTCATACAGGGGAGGGGAAAAACATTCAGTACTTC. It translates to CSAHTGEGKNIQYF.

Concerning this clonotype itself: A much bigger clone sits one base away, suggesting this may be a read error. This chain joins TRBV24-1 and TRBJ2-3; no clear D. Germline V lookup: CDR1 KGHDR, CDR2 SFDVKD. The CDR3 has 12 amino acids. Trimming stripped 7 bases from V and 7 bases from J, with 11 bases between. In nucleotides, the CDR3 is TGTGCCACCAGGGGCAATGGACATACGCAGTATTTT. Residues: CATRGNGHTQYF.

This clonotype was picked up a small number of times. The rearrangement links TRBV12-3 or TRBV12-4 to TRBJ1-1, with TRBD1 identical over 7 bases. CDR3 length: 15 amino acids. The V segment lost 5 bases and the J segment 1 base; nucleotides outside the gene matches: 7. CDR3 DNA sequence: TGTGCCAGCAGTACACAACAGGGGAAGAACACTGAAGCTTTCTTT. Protein product: CASSTQQGKNTEAFF.

The chain couples TRBV7-2 to TRBJ1-3, with a weak D call TRBD1 (5 bases). The germline V gene encodes CDR1 SGHTA and CDR2 FQGNSA. This CDR3 contains 15 residues. Trimming left V 2 bases short and J 8 bases short, with 16 bases between. CDR3 loop: CASSLRQIQVDTIYF. The CDR3 bases are TGTGCCAGCAGCTTAAGACAGATCCAGGTTGACACCATATATTTT.

This clonotype was counted only a few times. The chain employs TRBV4-3 and TRBJ1-3; no reliable D call. V was shortened by 0 bases and J by 0 bases, with 6 bases between the two germline ends. CDR1 and CDR2 (germline): LGHNA, YSLEER. The CDR3 sequence is 15 residues long. The CDR3 DNA reads TGCGCCAGCAGCCAAGATGGGATCTCTGGAAACACCATATATTTT. Amino acids: CASSQDGISGNTIYF.

On this clonotype: Relative to the germline gene, one junction end is altered; a read error may explain this. This chain connects TRBV20-1 to TRBJ2-7; D possibly matches TRBD1 or TRBD2 (5 bases each). The germline V gene has CDR1 DFQATT and CDR2 SNEGSKA (reference sequence). This CDR3 contains 14 residues. In DNA, the CDR3 is TGCGGTGCTAGAGATCGGGGCAGCTCCTACGAGCAGTACTTC. Protein: CGARDRGSSYEQYF.

This clonotype came up a few times. The genes are TRBV20-1 and TRBJ2-5; TRBD2 aligns across 10 bases. Trimming removed 6 bases from V and 2 bases from J; junction bases left unmatched: 3. Germline CDR1 is DFQATT and CDR2 is SNEGSKA (reference sequence). CDR3 length equals 13 residues. CDR3 loop: CSARTSGQETQYF. In DNA, the CDR3 is TGCAGTGCGAGGACTAGCGGACAAGAGACCCAGTACTTC.

The gene calls are TRBV12-3 or TRBV12-4 and TRBJ2-7, with a weak D call TRBD1 (6 bases). This CDR3 contains 14 residues. V was trimmed by 3 bases and J by 3 bases, leaving 12 bases between them. For the CDR3, the DNA is TGTGCCAGCAGTTTCTCGGACAGCTACTACGAGCAGTACTTC. It specifies CASSFSDSYYEQYF.

This clonotype has just a few counts. The J gene is TRBJ2-7, the V gene TRBV5-6, with 7 bases fitting TRBD1. Trimming took 3 bases from V and 7 from J; bases not matched to a gene: 10. The CDR3 is 14 amino acids. From germline, CDR1 is SGHDT and CDR2 YYEEEE. The CDR3 nucleotides read TGTGCCAGCAGCTGGCCGAGGGGGCGTGAGGAGCAGTACTTC. It yields the protein CASSWPRGREEQYF.

This clonotype came up a few times. This likely comes from a read error, as the CDR3 has no conserved phenylalanine or tryptophan at its end. The rearrangement uses TRBV4-1 and TRBJ2-1, with D hard to call. The ends were cut back, 2 bases at V and 10 bases at J, with 6 bases in the middle. In germline, CDR1 is MGHRA, CDR2 YSYEKL. This CDR3 region has 11 residues. This CDR3 reads CASSQLGEQFS. For the CDR3, the DNA is TGCGCCAGCAGCCAACTAGGGGAGCAGTTCTCC.

The V and J genes are TRBV6-2 or TRBV6-3 and TRBJ1-5; D is unresolved. This CDR3 is 13 amino acids long. The germline CDR1 and CDR2 sequences are MNHEY and SVGEGT. The V end was cut by 1 base, the J end by 6 bases, with 7 bases between. In DNA, the CDR3 is TGTGCCAGCAGTTACTTGTATGGTCAGCCCCAGCATTTT. This codes for CASSYLYGQPQHF.

The rearrangement joins TRBV5-6 to TRBJ2-5; no clear D gene. V lost 0 bases to trimming and J lost 2 bases, with 8 bases between them. Germline CDR1 and CDR2: SGHDT and YYEEEE. This CDR3 contains 14 residues. For the CDR3, the DNA is TGTGCCAGCAGCTTGGCGGCAGCTCAAGAGACCCAGTACTTC. Amino acids: CASSLAAAQETQYF.

This clonotype was detected a few times. The genes are TRBV7-9 and TRBJ2-5; 10 nucleotides agree with TRBD1. CDR1 SEHNR and CDR2 FQNEAQ come from the germline V gene (reference sequence). The CDR3 totals 15 residues. The trim removed 5 bases at V and 2 bases at J, leaving 5 bases unmatched. The CDR3 region has the DNA TGTGCCAGCAGCCACCGGACAGGGGGGCAAGAGACCCAGTACTTC. Its protein is CASSHRTGGQETQYF.

CDR3 protein: CASSQTGTGFNEQFF. In DNA, the CDR3 is TGTGCCAGCAGTCAAACCGGGACAGGGTTCAATGAGCAGTTCTTC. The J gene is TRBJ2-1, the V gene TRBV27, with 9 bases identical to TRBD1. In germline, CDR1 is MNHEY, CDR2 SMNVEV (reference sequence). The CDR3 consists of 15 residues. The J segment lost 6 bases and the V segment lost 5 bases, leaving 8 bases of the junction unmatched.

A few counts support this clonotype. The chain combines TRBV5-8 with TRBJ1-1; D gene uncertain. V lost 4 bases and J lost 7, with 8 bases in between. This CDR3 contains 11 residues. Germline lookup yields CDR1 SGHTS and CDR2 YDEGEE. DNA of the CDR3: TGTGCCAGCAGCCACGTCAATGAAGCTTTCTTT. Translating gives CASSHVNEAFF.

The chain links TRBV7-9 to TRBJ2-7, with 7 bases lining up with TRBD1. CDR1 is SEHNR, CDR2 FQNEAQ, per germline (reference sequence). CDR3 length: 14 residues. The V gene end was trimmed by 1 base and the J gene end by 2 bases; junction bases not matched to a gene: 2. The CDR3 loop is CASSLGDRTYEQYF. The CDR3 DNA is TGTGCCAGCAGCTTAGGGGACAGAACCTACGAGCAGTACTTC.

This clonotype was observed many times. The chain combines TRBV5-4 with TRBJ2-3; the D is unclear. The V gene's germline CDR1 is SGHNT and CDR2 YYREEE (reference sequence). The length of the CDR3 is 16 residues. The ends were cut back, 0 bases at V and 7 bases at J, with 18 bases in the middle. CDR3 region: CASSLAGYGSENTQYF. As DNA, the CDR3 is TGTGCCAGCAGCTTGGCCGGTTATGGCTCAGAAAATACGCAGTATTTT.

This clonotype appeared a few times. The V and J genes are TRBV29-1 and TRBJ1-2; tentative D call: TRBD1 (6 bases). The V and J ends lost 3 bases and 3 bases respectively, with 8 bases between them. Germline CDR1 and CDR2: SQVTM and ANQGSEA. CDR3 size: 12 residues. The CDR3 DNA is TGCAGCGTTGACAGGGGTTACTATGGCTACACCTTC. This sequence encodes CSVDRGYYGYTF.

This clonotype was seen a few times. The V and J genes are TRBV20-1 and TRBJ1-6; a possible D gene is TRBD1 (5 bases). Trimming removed 0 bases from V and 0 bases from J, with 15 bases in between. This CDR3 has 18 residues. Germline V gene data show CDR1 as DFQATT and CDR2 as SNEGSKA (reference sequence). The chain's CDR3 is CSARDTFSGSSYNSPLHF. DNA of the CDR3: TGCAGTGCTAGAGATACATTTTCAGGGAGCTCCTATAATTCACCCCTCCACTTT.

This clonotype was recorded a few times. This rearrangement joins TRBV6-2 or TRBV6-3 to TRBJ2-1, with D hard to call. V was cut by 4 bases and J by 0 bases, with 16 bases left in between. This CDR3 region has 17 residues. Germline V gene sequence: CDR1 MNHEY, CDR2 SVGEGT. CDR3: CASSSTDLLSSYNEQFF. The CDR3 region has the DNA TGTGCCAGCAGTTCCACCGACCTCCTGAGCTCCTACAATGAGCAGTTCTTC.